This TCR beta chain was observed in a study of T cell responses to AZD1222 COVID-19 vaccine. Regarding the study as a whole: Spike-specific TCR breadth and depth were elevated following two AZD1222 doses. Donors were chiefly white British, with a greater number of females, and clonal diversity was perhaps underestimated. Just a handful of people given AZD1222 tested seropositive at baseline.

Germline V gene sequence: CDR1 LNHDA, CDR2 SQIVND (reference sequence). CDR3 length equals 16 residues. The V segment lost 5 bases and the J segment 3 bases; nucleotides outside the gene matches: 10. Clones were read by immunoSEQ multiplex PCR, and TCRdb kept only the in-frame ones, dropping some. The table lists 130,000 to 150,000 clones, about nine tenths of them singletons. Regarding this clone: Antigen: not known.

This clonotype was obtained from an adult in good health. The material sequenced was peripheral blood, taken on day 0 of AZD1222 vaccination. The genes are TRBV19 and TRBJ2-3, with 8 bases matching TRBD2. The CDR3 DNA reads TGTGCCAGTAGTGCGCATGGCGGGAGGAGTACAGATACGCAGTATTTT. This encodes CASSAHGGRSTDTQYF.